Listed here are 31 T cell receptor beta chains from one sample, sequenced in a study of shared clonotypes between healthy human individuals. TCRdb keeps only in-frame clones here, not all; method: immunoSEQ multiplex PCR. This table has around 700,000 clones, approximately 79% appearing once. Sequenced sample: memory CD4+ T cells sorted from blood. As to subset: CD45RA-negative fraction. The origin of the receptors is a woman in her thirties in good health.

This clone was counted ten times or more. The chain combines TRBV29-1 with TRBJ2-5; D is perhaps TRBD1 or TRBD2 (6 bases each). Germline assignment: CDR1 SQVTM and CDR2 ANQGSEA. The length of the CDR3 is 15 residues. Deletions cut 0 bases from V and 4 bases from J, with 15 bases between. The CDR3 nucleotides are TGCAGCGTTGAAGATTGGGGGGCGGAAGGAGAGACCCAGTACTTC. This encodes CSVEDWGAEGETQYF.

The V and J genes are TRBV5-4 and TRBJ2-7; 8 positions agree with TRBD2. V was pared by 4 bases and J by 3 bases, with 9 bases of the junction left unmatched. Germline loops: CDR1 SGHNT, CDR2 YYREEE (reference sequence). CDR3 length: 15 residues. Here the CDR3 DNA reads TGTGCCAGCAGCCCTTCGGCGGGAGGACTCTACGAGCAGTACTTC. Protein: CASSPSAGGLYEQYF.

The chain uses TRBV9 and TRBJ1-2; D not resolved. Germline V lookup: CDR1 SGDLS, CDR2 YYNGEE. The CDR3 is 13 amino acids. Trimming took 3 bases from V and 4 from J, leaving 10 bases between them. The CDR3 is CASSAYISYGYTF. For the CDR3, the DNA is TGTGCCAGCAGCGCCTACATCAGCTATGGCTACACCTTC.

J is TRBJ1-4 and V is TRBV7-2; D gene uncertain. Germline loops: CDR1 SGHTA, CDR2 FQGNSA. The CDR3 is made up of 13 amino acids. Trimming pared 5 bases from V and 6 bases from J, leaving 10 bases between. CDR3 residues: CASSTQRDEKLFF. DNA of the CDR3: TGTGCCAGCAGCACCCAGAGGGATGAAAAACTGTTTTTT.

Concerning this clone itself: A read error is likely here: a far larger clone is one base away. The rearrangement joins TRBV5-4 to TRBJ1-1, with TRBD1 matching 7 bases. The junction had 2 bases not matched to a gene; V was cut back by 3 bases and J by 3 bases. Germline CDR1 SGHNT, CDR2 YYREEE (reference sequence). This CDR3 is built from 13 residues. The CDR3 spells CASSWGQYTEAFF. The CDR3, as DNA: TGTGCCAGCAGCTGGGGACAGTACACTGAAGCTTTCTTT.

CDR3 loop: CASSYSLGRTGELFF. In DNA, the CDR3 is TGTGCCAGCAGTTACTCGCTGGGTCGCACCGGGGAGCTGTTTTTT. The chain links TRBV6-5 to TRBJ2-2, with D hard to call. The CDR3 extends over 15 amino acids. Germline V CDR1 and CDR2: MNHEY, SVGAGI. V lost 0 bases, J lost 4 bases, and 9 bases lay in between.

The CDR3 is CASSGRTSGSYNEQFF. CDR3 nucleotide sequence: TGTGCCAGCAGTGGTCGGACTAGCGGGTCCTACAATGAGCAGTTCTTC. The chain has TRBV28 and TRBJ2-1, with 11 positions matching TRBD2. From germline, CDR1 is MDHEN and CDR2 SYDVKM. The CDR3 is made up of 16 amino acids. J gave up 1 base and V 5 bases, and 4 bases lay outside the gene matches.

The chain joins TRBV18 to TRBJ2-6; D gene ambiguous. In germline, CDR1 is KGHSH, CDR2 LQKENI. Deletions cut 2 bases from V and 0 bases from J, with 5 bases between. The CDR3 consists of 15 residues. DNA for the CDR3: TGTGCCAGCTCACCAGAGATCTCTGGGGCCAACGTCCTGACTTTC. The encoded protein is CASSPEISGANVLTF.

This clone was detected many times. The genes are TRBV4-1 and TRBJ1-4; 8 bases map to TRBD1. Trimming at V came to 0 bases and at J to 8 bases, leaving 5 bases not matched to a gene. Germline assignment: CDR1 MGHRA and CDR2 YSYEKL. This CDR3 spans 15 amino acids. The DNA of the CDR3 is TGCGCCAGCAGCCAAGAACGGACAGGGCAAGAAAAACTGTTTTTT. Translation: CASSQERTGQEKLFF.

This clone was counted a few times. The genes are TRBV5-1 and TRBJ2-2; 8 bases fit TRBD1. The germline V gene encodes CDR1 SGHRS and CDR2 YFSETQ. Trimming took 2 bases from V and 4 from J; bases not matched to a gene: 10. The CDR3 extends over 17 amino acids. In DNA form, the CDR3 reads TGCGCCAGCAGCTTTGAACCAGGGGGCCTTCGCACCGGGGAGCTGTTTTTT. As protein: CASSFEPGGLRTGELFF.

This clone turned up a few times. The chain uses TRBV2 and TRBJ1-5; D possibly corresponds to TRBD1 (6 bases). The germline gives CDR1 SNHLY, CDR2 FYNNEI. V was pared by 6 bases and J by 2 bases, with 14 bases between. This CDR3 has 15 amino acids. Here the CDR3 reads CASRGGIFGNQPQHF. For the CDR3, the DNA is TGTGCCAGCAGAGGGGGAATCTTTGGCAATCAGCCCCAGCATTTT. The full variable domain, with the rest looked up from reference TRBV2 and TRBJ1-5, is EPEVTQTPSHQVTQMGQEVILRCVPISNHLYFYWYRQILGQKVEFLVSFYNNEISEKSEIFDDQFSVERPDGSNFTLKIRSTKLEDSAMYFCASRGGIFGNQPQHFGDGTRLSIL.

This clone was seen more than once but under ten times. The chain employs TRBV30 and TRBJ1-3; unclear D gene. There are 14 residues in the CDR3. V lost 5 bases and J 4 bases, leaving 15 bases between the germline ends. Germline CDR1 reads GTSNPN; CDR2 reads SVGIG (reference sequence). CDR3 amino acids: CAWDHAGAGNTIYF. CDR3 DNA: TGTGCCTGGGACCATGCGGGTGCGGGAAACACCATATATTTT.

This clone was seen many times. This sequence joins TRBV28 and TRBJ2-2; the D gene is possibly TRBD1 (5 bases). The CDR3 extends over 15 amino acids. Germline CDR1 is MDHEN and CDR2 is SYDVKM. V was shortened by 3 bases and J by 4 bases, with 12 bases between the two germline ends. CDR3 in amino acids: CASSFREQVTGELFF. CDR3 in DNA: TGTGCCAGCAGTTTTAGGGAACAGGTCACCGGGGAGCTGTTTTTT.

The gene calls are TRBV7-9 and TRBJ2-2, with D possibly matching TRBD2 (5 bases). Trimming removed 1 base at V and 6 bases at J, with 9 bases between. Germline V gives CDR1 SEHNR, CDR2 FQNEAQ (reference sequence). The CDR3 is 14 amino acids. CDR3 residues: CASSLGASSGELFF. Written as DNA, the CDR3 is TGTGCCAGCAGCTTAGGCGCTAGCTCCGGGGAGCTGTTTTTT.

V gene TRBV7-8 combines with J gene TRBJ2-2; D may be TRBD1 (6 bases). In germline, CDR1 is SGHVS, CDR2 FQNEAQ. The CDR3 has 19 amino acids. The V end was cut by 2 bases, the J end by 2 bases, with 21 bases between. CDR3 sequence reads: CASSLTVFWGQLNTGELFF. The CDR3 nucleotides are TGTGCCAGCAGCTTAACGGTTTTTTGGGGACAACTTAACACCGGGGAGCTGTTTTTT.

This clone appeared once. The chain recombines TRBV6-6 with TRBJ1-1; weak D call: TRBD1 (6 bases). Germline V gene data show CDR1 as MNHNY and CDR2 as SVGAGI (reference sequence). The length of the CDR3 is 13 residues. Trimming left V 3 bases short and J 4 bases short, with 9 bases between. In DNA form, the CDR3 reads TGTGCCAGCAGTTATCAGGGGAGCACTGAAGCTTTCTTT. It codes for CASSYQGSTEAFF.

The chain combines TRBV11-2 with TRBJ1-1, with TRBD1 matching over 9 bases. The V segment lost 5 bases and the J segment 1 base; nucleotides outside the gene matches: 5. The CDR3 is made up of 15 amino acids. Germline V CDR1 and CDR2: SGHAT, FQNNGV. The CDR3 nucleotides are TGTGCCAGCAGCCAGAAGGACAGGGGGAACACTGAAGCTTTCTTT. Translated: CASSQKDRGNTEAFF.

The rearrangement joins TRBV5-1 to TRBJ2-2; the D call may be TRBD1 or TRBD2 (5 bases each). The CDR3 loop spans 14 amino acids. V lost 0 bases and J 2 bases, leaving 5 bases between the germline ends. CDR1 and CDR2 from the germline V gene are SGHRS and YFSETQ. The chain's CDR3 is CASSLGDNTGELFF. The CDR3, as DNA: TGCGCCAGCAGCTTGGGGGACAACACCGGGGAGCTGTTTTTT.

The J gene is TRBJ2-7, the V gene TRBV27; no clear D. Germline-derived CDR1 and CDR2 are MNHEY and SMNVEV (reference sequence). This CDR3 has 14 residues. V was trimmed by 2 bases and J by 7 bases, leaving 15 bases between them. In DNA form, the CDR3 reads TGTGCCAGCAGTTTACGTAGAAACTTACTTGAGCAGTACTTC. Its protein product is CASSLRRNLLEQYF.

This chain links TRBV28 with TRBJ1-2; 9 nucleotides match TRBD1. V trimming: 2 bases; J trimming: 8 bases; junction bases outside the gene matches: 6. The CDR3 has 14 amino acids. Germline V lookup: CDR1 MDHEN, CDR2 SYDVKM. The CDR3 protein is CASSLGDRVGGYTF. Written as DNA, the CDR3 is TGTGCCAGCAGTTTAGGGGACAGGGTGGGAGGCTACACCTTC.

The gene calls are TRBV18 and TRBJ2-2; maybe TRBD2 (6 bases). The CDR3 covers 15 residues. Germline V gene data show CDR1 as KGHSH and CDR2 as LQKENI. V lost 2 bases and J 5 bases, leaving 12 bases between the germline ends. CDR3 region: CASSPVGSKTGELFF. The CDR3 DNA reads TGTGCCAGCTCACCAGTCGGGAGTAAAACCGGGGAGCTGTTTTTT.

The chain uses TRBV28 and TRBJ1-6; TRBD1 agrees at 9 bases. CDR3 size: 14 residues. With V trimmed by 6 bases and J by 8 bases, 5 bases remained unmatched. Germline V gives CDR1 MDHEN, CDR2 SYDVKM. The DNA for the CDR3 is TGTGCCAGCAGCCCGACAGGGGGGTATTCACCCCTCCACTTT. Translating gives CASSPTGGYSPLHF.

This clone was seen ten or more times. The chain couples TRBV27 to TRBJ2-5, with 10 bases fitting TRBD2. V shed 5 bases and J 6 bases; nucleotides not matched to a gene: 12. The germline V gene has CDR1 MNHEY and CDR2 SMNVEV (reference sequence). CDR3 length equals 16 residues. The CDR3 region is CASSLRSAGGQKTQYF. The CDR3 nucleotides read TGTGCCAGCAGTCTTCGATCAGCGGGAGGGCAAAAGACCCAGTACTTC.

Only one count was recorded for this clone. CDR3 in DNA: TGTGCCAGCAGCTCGACAGTAGACGAGCAGTACTTC. It specifies CASSSTVDEQYF. The rearrangement links TRBV7-9 to TRBJ2-7; the D gene is possibly TRBD1 (5 bases). Deletions cut 4 bases from V and 5 bases from J, with 9 bases between. Per the germline V gene, CDR1 is SEHNR and CDR2 is FQNEAQ (reference sequence). The length of the CDR3 is 12 residues.

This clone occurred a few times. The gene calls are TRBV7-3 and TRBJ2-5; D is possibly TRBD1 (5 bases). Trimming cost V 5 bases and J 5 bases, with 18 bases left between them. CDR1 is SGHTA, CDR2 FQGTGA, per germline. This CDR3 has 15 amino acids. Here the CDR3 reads CASSPGQGTEETQYF. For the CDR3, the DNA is TGTGCCAGCAGCCCGGGCCAGGGCACAGAGGAGACCCAGTACTTC.

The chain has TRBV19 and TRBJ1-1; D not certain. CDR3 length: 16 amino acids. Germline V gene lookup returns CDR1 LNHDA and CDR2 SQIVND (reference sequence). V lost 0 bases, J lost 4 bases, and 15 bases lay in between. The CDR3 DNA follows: TGTGCCAGTAGTATAGATCTGAGGTCTCGGAGCACTGAAGCTTTCTTT. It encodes CASSIDLRSRSTEAFF.

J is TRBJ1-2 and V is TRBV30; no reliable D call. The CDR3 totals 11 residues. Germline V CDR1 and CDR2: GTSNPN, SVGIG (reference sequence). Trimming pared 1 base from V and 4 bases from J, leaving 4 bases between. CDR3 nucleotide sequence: TGTGCCTGGAGTGGGAGCTATGGCTACACCTTC. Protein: CAWSGSYGYTF.

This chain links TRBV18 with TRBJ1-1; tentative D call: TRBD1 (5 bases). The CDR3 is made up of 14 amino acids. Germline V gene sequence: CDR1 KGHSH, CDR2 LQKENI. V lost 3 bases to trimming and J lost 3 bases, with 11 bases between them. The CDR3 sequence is CASSPVGPHTEAFF. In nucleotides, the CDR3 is TGTGCCAGCTCACCGGTGGGGCCTCACACTGAAGCTTTCTTT.

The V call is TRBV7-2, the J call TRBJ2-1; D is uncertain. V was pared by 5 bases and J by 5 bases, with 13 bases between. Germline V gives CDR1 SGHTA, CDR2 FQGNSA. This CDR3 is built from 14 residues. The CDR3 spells CASSPPGSNNEQFF. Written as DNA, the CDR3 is TGTGCCAGCAGCCCCCCTGGAAGTAACAATGAGCAGTTCTTC.

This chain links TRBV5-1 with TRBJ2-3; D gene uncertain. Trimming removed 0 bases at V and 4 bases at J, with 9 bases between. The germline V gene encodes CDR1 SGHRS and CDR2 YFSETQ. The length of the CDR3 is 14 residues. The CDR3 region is CASSLGDRADTQYF. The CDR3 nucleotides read TGCGCCAGCAGCTTGGGGGATAGGGCAGATACGCAGTATTTT.

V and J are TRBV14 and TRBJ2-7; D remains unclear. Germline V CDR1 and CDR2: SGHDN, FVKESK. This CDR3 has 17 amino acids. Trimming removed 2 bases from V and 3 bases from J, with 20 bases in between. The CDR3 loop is CASSQSDMWGSGYEQYF. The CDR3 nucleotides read TGTGCCAGCAGCCAATCAGATATGTGGGGTTCTGGCTACGAGCAGTACTTC.